Sequencing of this TCR beta chain was carried out in a study of blood T cell repertoires in COVID-19. Study at large: Collection of acute and convalescent COVID-19 samples took place in the United States, Italy and Spain. T cells, B-cell-depleted T cells, or PBMCs provided the cDNA or gDNA that served as material.

TCRdb's table, derived via immunoSEQ multiplex PCR, lists solely in-frame clones and lacks some. The data contain hundreds of thousands of clones, nearly 90% of them singletons. CDR1 MNHEY and CDR2 SMNVEV come from the germline V gene (reference sequence). The V and J ends lost 3 bases and 5 bases respectively, with 13 bases between them. CDR3 size: 14 residues. This chain joins TRBV27 and TRBJ2-5, with D perhaps matching TRBD2 (6 bases). The sample consisted of peripheral blood. The source of this sequence is a human donor in a cohort sampled during active COVID-19. The CDR3 DNA reads TGTGCCAGCAGTTTTGCGGGGTCCGGTGAGACCCAGTACTTC. It encodes CASSFAGSGETQYF.